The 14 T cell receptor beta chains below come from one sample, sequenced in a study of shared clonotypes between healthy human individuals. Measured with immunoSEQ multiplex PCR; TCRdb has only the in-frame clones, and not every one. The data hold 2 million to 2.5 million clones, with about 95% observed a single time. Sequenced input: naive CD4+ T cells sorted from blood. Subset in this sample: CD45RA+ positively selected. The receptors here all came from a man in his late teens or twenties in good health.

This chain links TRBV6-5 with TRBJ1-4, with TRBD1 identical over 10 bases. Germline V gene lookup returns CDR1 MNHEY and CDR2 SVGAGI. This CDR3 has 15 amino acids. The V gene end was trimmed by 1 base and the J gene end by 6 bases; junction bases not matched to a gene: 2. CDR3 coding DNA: TGTGCCAGCAGTTACTTCGGACAGGGGGATGAAAAACTGTTTTTT. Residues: CASSYFGQGDEKLFF.

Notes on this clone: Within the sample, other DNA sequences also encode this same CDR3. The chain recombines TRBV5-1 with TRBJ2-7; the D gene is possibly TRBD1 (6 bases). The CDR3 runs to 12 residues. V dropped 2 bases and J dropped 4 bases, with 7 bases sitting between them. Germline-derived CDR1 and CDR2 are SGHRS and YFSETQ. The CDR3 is CASSFDRYEQYF. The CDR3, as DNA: TGCGCCAGCAGCTTTGACAGGTACGAGCAGTACTTC. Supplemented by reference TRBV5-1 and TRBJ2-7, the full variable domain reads KAGVTQTPRYLIKTRGQQVTLSCSPISGHRSVSWYQQTPGQGLQFLFEYFSETQRNKGNFPGRFSGRQFSNSRSEMNVSTLELGDSALYLCASSFDRYEQYFGPGTRLTVT.

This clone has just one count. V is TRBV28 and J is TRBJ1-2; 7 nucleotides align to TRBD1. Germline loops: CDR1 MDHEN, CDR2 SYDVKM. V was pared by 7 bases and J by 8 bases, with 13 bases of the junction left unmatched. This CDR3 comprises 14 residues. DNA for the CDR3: TGTGCCAGCACGACCAGGGACAGCTCGGGGGGCTACACCTTC. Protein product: CASTTRDSSGGYTF.

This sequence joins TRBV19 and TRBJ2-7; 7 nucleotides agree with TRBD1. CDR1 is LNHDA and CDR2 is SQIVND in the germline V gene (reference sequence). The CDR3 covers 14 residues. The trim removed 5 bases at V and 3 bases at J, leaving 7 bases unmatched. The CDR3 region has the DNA TGTGCCAGTAGTTTAGGGACAGCCTTCTACGAGCAGTACTTC. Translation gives CASSLGTAFYEQYF.

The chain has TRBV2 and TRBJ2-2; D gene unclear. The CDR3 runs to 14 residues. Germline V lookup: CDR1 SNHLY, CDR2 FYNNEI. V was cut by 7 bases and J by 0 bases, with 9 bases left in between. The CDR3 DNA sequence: TGTGCCAGCAATGGACGGCCGAACACCGGGGAGCTGTTTTTT. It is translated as CASNGRPNTGELFF.

This CDR3 reads CAISESRGRVGETQYF. The DNA for the CDR3 is TGTGCCATCAGTGAGTCAAGGGGACGGGTGGGAGAGACCCAGTACTTC. The genes are TRBV10-3 and TRBJ2-5, with D perhaps being TRBD1 or TRBD2 (5 bases each). Germline lookup yields CDR1 ENHRY and CDR2 SYGVKD. The ends were cut back, 0 bases at V and 4 bases at J, with 15 bases in the middle. The CDR3 length is 16 residues.

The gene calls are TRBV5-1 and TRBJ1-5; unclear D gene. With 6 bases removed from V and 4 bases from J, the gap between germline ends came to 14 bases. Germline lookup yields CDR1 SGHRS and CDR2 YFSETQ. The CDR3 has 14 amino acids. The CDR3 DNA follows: TGCGCCAGCACCCTCCGGGCTATGAATCAGCCCCAGCATTTT. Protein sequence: CASTLRAMNQPQHF.

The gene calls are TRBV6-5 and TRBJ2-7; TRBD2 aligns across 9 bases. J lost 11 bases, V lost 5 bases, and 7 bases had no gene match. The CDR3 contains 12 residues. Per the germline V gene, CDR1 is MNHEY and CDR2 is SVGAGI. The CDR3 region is CASSQGLAREYF. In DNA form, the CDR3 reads TGTGCCAGCAGTCAAGGACTAGCGCGGGAGTACTTC.

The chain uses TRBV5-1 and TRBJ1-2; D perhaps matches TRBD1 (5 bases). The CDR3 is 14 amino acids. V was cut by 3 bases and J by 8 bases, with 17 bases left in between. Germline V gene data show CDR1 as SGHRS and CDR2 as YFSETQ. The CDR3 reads CASSSPDMSGGYTF. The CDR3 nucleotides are TGCGCCAGCAGCTCGCCGGACATGTCTGGCGGCTACACCTTC.

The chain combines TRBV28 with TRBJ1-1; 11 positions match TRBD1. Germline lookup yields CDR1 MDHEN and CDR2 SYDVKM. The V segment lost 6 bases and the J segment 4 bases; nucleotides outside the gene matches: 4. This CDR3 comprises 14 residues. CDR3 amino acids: CASRGTGGTTEAFF. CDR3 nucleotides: TGTGCCAGCAGGGGGACAGGGGGGACCACTGAAGCTTTCTTT.

This CDR3 is CASHDRGTGEQYF. CDR3 nucleotides: TGTGCCAGCCATGACAGGGGGACGGGGGAGCAGTACTTC. The genes are TRBV28 and TRBJ2-7; TRBD1 agrees at 9 bases. Germline values: CDR1 MDHEN, CDR2 SYDVKM. This CDR3 contains 13 residues. V shed 8 bases and J 7 bases; nucleotides not matched to a gene: 9.

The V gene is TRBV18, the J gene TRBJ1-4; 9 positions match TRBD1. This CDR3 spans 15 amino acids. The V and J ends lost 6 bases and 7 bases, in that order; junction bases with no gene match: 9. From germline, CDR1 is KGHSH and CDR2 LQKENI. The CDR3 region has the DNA TGTGCCAGCTCTCAAACAGGGGGCACTGGTGAAAAACTGTTTTTT. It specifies CASSQTGGTGEKLFF.

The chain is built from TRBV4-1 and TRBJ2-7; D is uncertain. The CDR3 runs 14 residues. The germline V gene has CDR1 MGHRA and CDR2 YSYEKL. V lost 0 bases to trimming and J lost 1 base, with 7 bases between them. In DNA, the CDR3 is TGCGCCAGCAGCCAAGATCTATTTTCCTACGAGCAGTACTTC. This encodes CASSQDLFSYEQYF.

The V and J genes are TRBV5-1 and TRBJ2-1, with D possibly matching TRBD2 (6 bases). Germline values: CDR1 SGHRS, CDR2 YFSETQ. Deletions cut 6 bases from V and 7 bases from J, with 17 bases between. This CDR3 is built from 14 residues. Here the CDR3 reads CASTSGGAPNEQFF. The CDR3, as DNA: TGCGCCAGCACGTCCGGGGGAGCACCAAATGAGCAGTTCTTC. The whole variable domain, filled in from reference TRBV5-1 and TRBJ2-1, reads KAGVTQTPRYLIKTRGQQVTLSCSPISGHRSVSWYQQTPGQGLQFLFEYFSETQRNKGNFPGRFSGRQFSNSRSEMNVSTLELGDSALYLCASTSGGAPNEQFFGPGTRLTVL.